One and the same sample provided the 16 T cell receptor beta chains below, sequenced in a study of siplizumab effects on memory and regulatory T cells. Repertoires were generated with immunoSEQ multiplex PCR, while TCRdb's copy carries only in-frame clones and drops some. This repertoire shows some 100,000 clones, about 90% found once; its top ten account for 0.6% to 0.8%. The sample consisted of Tregs sorted from blood. The origin of the receptors is a human donor in good health.

The chain links TRBV5-1 to TRBJ2-5; TRBD2 is a possible D gene (5 bases). Trimming left V 5 bases short and J 5 bases short, with 13 bases between. This CDR3 is built from 13 residues. The germline V gene encodes CDR1 SGHRS and CDR2 YFSETQ. DNA for the CDR3: TGCGCCAGCAGGGCGGGCCCCGGGGAGACCCAGTACTTC. Amino acid sequence: CASRAGPGETQYF.

The chain recombines TRBV11-2 with TRBJ1-1; the D gene is possibly TRBD1 (6 bases). This CDR3 is 13 amino acids long. Deletions cut 3 bases from V and 7 bases from J, with 12 bases between. Germline V gives CDR1 SGHAT, CDR2 FQNNGV. Here the CDR3 DNA reads TGTGCCAGCAGCTTGGGTTGGGACATTGAAGCTTTCTTT. Translation gives CASSLGWDIEAFF.

The gene calls are TRBV5-1 and TRBJ1-6, with TRBD1 matching over 7 bases. V trimming: 0 bases; J trimming: 7 bases; junction bases outside the gene matches: 4. Germline V CDR1 and CDR2: SGHRS, YFSETQ. The length of the CDR3 is 15 residues. For the CDR3, the DNA is TGCGCCAGCAGCTTGGCGACAGGGATCAATTCACCCCTCCACTTT. Its translation is CASSLATGINSPLHF.

This sequence joins TRBV5-1 and TRBJ1-1; weak D call: TRBD1 (6 bases). Germline-derived CDR1 and CDR2 are SGHRS and YFSETQ. With 1 base removed from V and 2 bases from J, the gap between germline ends came to 12 bases. CDR3 length equals 15 residues. The CDR3 sequence is CASSLRPGQNTEAFF. As DNA, the CDR3 is TGCGCCAGCAGCTTGCGACCGGGACAAAACACTGAAGCTTTCTTT.

The genes are TRBV7-8 and TRBJ1-1; D unresolved. The V end was cut by 1 base, the J end by 5 bases, with 8 bases between. Germline CDR1 SGHVS, CDR2 FQNEAQ. CDR3 length: 13 residues. CDR3 in DNA: TGTGCCAGCAGCTTAGGACTTAGAACTGAAGCTTTCTTT. It is translated as CASSLGLRTEAFF.

This chain connects TRBV1 to TRBJ2-7; the tabulated D call, TRBD2, remains unverified against the DNA. TRBV1 is flagged as a pseudogene. The CDR3 contains 19 residues. This CDR3 reads CTSSQDPASGRETSYEQYF. The CDR3 DNA reads TGCACCAGCAGCCAAGATCCGGCTAGCGGGAGGGAGACCTCCTACGAGCAGTACTTC.

This chain uses TRBV23-1 with TRBJ2-4; weak D call: TRBD1 (5 bases). TRBV23-1 carries the ORF label, with uncertain function. V was trimmed by 0 bases and J by 1 base, leaving 19 bases between them. The CDR3 spans 19 residues. CDR3 region: CASSQSSPSRAIAKNIQYF. The CDR3 nucleotides read TGCGCCAGCAGTCAATCTAGCCCATCCAGGGCCATCGCCAAAAACATTCAGTACTTC.

The chain links TRBV7-9 to TRBJ1-1, with D maybe TRBD1 (5 bases). V lost 6 bases, J lost 1 base, and 12 bases lay in between. From germline, CDR1 is SEHNR and CDR2 FQNEAQ (reference sequence). CDR3 size: 14 residues. The CDR3 nucleotides read TGTGCCAGCAGTCCGCAAACAGGGAACACTGAAGCTTTCTTT. Translating gives CASSPQTGNTEAFF.

In its sample, this clone was seen once. The chain combines TRBV28 with TRBJ2-7, with 13 bases fitting TRBD2. The CDR3 runs to 15 residues. The V gene end was trimmed by 4 bases and the J gene end by 5 bases; junction bases not matched to a gene: 5. Germline values: CDR1 MDHEN, CDR2 SYDVKM. CDR3 residues: CASSSHGTSGNEQYF. In DNA form, the CDR3 reads TGTGCCAGCAGTTCCCACGGGACTAGCGGGAACGAGCAGTACTTC.

CDR3 in DNA: TGTGCCAGCAGTTACCGACAGGGGACCTACGAGCAGTACTTC. This translates into CASSYRQGTYEQYF. The genes are TRBV6-5 and TRBJ2-7; 8 bases are a match to TRBD1. Germline V gene data show CDR1 as MNHEY and CDR2 as SVGAGI. This CDR3 is 14 amino acids long. V lost 2 bases and J lost 2; bases outside the gene matches: 2.

The chain employs TRBV6-5 and TRBJ2-7, with 10 bases that match TRBD1. The CDR3 sequence is 14 residues long. Trimming took 0 bases from V and 6 from J; bases not matched to a gene: 2. The germline CDR1 and CDR2 sequences are MNHEY and SVGAGI. The chain's CDR3 is CASSYSGQGGEQYF. In DNA, the CDR3 is TGTGCCAGCAGTTACTCCGGACAGGGGGGCGAGCAGTACTTC.

The count of this clone is one. The CDR3 sequence is CASSLSGAGDTQYF. DNA for the CDR3: TGTGCCAGCAGCTTATCGGGGGCTGGAGATACGCAGTATTTT. The chain uses TRBV7-9 and TRBJ2-3; D is tentatively TRBD1 or TRBD2 (6 bases each). CDR3 length equals 14 residues. The germline V gene encodes CDR1 SEHNR and CDR2 FQNEAQ (reference sequence). V was shortened by 2 bases and J by 5 bases, with 11 bases between the two germline ends.

The chain employs TRBV2 and TRBJ2-7, with TRBD1 as a possible D gene (5 bases). There are 13 residues in the CDR3. The germline V and J ends were trimmed by 4 bases and 4 bases, with 11 bases remaining between them. Germline V gene data show CDR1 as SNHLY and CDR2 as FYNNEI. The CDR3 reads CASSGQIPYEQYF. The CDR3 DNA follows: TGTGCCAGCAGTGGACAGATCCCTTACGAGCAGTACTTC.

The rearrangement uses TRBV7-2 and TRBJ2-2; 9 bases fit TRBD1. Germline CDR1 is SGHTA and CDR2 is FQGNSA. The CDR3 runs 18 residues. The J segment lost 5 bases and the V segment lost 2 bases, leaving 12 bases of the junction unmatched. In nucleotides, the CDR3 is TGTGCCAGCAGCTTAAGTGAGAGCGGGACAGGGAAGACCGGGGAGCTGTTTTTT. The encoded protein is CASSLSESGTGKTGELFF.

The J gene is TRBJ2-1, the V gene TRBV7-2; TRBD2 matches at 11 bases. The V gene's germline CDR1 is SGHTA and CDR2 FQGNSA. The CDR3 totals 19 residues. J was trimmed by 0 bases and V by 0 bases; bases with no gene match: 7. The CDR3 loop reads CASSLAWTSGRSSYNEQFF. In DNA form, the CDR3 reads TGTGCCAGCAGCTTAGCTTGGACTAGCGGGCGTAGCTCCTACAATGAGCAGTTCTTC.

The V call is TRBV5-6, the J call TRBJ2-5, with D tentatively TRBD1 or TRBD2 (7 bases each). Deletions cut 4 bases from V and 5 bases from J, with 12 bases between. The CDR3 sequence is 13 residues long. Per germline, CDR1 SGHDT and CDR2 YYEEEE. The CDR3 sequence: CASSPQGGETQYF. CDR3 bases: TGTGCCAGCAGCCCTCAGGGGGGGGAGACCCAGTACTTC. Combining the CDR3 with reference TRBV5-6 and TRBJ2-5 gives the whole variable domain DAGVTQSPTHLIKTRGQQVTLRCSPKSGHDTVSWYQQALGQGPQFIFQYYEEEERQRGNFPDRFSGHQFPNYSSELNVNALLLGDSALYLCASSPQGGETQYFGPGTRLLVL.